In this sample, the clone carrying this T cell receptor (beta chain) turned up a few times. Its target is unknown. This sample was taken from a study of response to subunit inactivated influenza vaccine. TCRdb called the RT-PCR reads again in MiXCR, with one record for every CDR3 protein. The sample lists under 800,000 distinct CDR3 sequences, about 14% seen once, with around 6.5% in the top ten. Points from the study as a whole: Only a handful of new T cells, the authors suggested, are recruited with each seasonal influenza vaccination.

Trimming removed 6 bases from V and 0 bases from J, with 18 bases in between. This CDR3 spans 15 amino acids. Germline V gene lookup returns CDR1 DFQATT and CDR2 SNEGSKA (reference sequence). This specimen was PBMCs from blood, taken about 14 days before vaccination. The source is a man in his forties or fifties who received an inactivated influenza vaccine. The chain couples TRBV20-1 to TRBJ2-7; D might be TRBD1 (7 bases). The DNA for the CDR3 is TGCAGTGCACAGAGGAGGGACAGCTTCTCCTACGAGCAGTACTTC. Translating gives CSAQRRDSFSYEQYF.